This note documents a single TCR beta chain sequence. Trimming shortened V by 6 bases and J by 1 base, and 10 bases separated the two germline ends. The CDR3 covers 13 residues. The germline V gene encodes CDR1 MNHEY and CDR2 SVGEGT. Source study methods: Scientists estimated how many nucleated cells there were by amplifying reference gene primers. The repertoire was sequenced with immunoSEQ multiplex PCR; TCRdb's copy has only in-frame clones and lacks some. V, J and clone size derive from that table, while D and trimming were established from the DNA sequence. The sample lists approximately 250,000 clones, around nine tenths occurring once. The sample is drawn from a study of blood T cell repertoires in COVID-19. Whole-study context: Samples taken during acute and convalescent COVID-19 were collected in the United States, Italy and Spain. The analysed material was cDNA or gDNA that came from T cells, B-cell-depleted T cells, or PBMCs.

This rearrangement joins TRBV6-2 or TRBV6-3 to TRBJ2-7, with a possible D match to TRBD1 (5 bases). This receptor was taken from a woman aged 55-70 years who had recovered from COVID-19. Sequences were obtained from peripheral blood. The CDR3: CASSLTASYEQYF. The CDR3 nucleotides are TGTGCCAGCAGCCTGACAGCATCCTACGAGCAGTACTTC.